Following are 15 T cell receptor beta chains from one sample sequenced in a study of cytomegalovirus exposure and HLA in healthy donors. PCR amplification relied on 60 Vbeta primers (plus 13 Jbeta primers). Libraries were prepared by immunoSEQ multiplex PCR; TCRdb keeps only in-frame clonotypes and omits some of them. The sample carries 80,000 to 100,000 clones, roughly 70% recorded once. The material sequenced was PBMCs. The receptors come from a man in his fifties in good health and CMV-seronegative.

The sample holds one count of this clone. V usage is TRBV27 and J usage is TRBJ2-7; no clear D gene. V was pared by 4 bases and J by 0 bases, with 10 bases between. Germline assignment: CDR1 MNHEY and CDR2 SMNVEV (reference sequence). This CDR3 comprises 14 residues. The CDR3 region is CASSSQVSSYEQYF. CDR3 sequence (DNA): TGTGCCAGCAGTTCGCAGGTGAGCTCCTACGAGCAGTACTTC.

V gene TRBV6-4 combines with J gene TRBJ2-1; D not certain. V gave up 5 bases and J gave up 5 bases, with 10 bases separating them. The germline CDR1 and CDR2 sequences are MRHNA and SNTAGT. The CDR3 is made up of 13 amino acids. CDR3 in DNA: TGTGCCAGCAGTACCGCTGGGCACAATGAGCAGTTCTTC. It encodes CASSTAGHNEQFF.

This clone occurred once. This chain uses TRBV29-1 with TRBJ2-7, with D possibly matching TRBD2 (5 bases). Germline CDR1 and CDR2: SQVTM and ANQGSEA. The V end lost 4 bases, the J end lost 1 base, and 5 bases lay between the germline ends. This CDR3 is 11 amino acids long. Here the CDR3 reads CSVAGSYEQYF. CDR3 coding DNA: TGCAGCGTTGCGGGATCCTACGAGCAGTACTTC.

V is TRBV7-6 and J is TRBJ1-1; D possibly corresponds to TRBD1 (5 bases). Germline CDR1 is SGHVS and CDR2 is FNYEAQ. Trimming stripped 5 bases from V and 7 bases from J, with 11 bases between. CDR3 length: 12 residues. The DNA of the CDR3 is TGTGCCAGCAGCATGGGGGGGAGTGAAGCTTTCTTT. It translates to CASSMGGSEAFF.

The rearrangement joins TRBV6-5 to TRBJ2-3, with a weak D call TRBD2 (5 bases). Trimming cost V 6 bases and J 1 base, with 14 bases left between them. Germline assignment: CDR1 MNHEY and CDR2 SVGAGI. The CDR3 is made up of 15 amino acids. The CDR3 sequence is CASSRKVEGTDTQYF. In DNA form, the CDR3 reads TGTGCCAGCAGCAGAAAGGTGGAGGGCACAGATACGCAGTATTTT.

This sequence joins TRBV7-2 and TRBJ2-7; D perhaps matches TRBD2 (6 bases). The CDR3 is 14 amino acids. The V and J ends lost 2 bases and 5 bases respectively, with 13 bases between them. Germline-derived CDR1 and CDR2 are SGHTA and FQGNSA. DNA for the CDR3: TGTGCCAGCAGCTTAAGTCCGGGAGCCCACGAGCAGTACTTC. Translating it yields CASSLSPGAHEQYF.

The V and J genes are TRBV5-1 and TRBJ1-2, with TRBD1 identical over 8 bases. Per the germline V gene, CDR1 is SGHRS and CDR2 is YFSETQ. The CDR3 totals 15 residues. J lost 0 bases, V lost 7 bases, and 8 bases had no gene match. In DNA, the CDR3 is TGCGCCAGCCGGGATGACAGGGGAGCTAACTATGGCTACACCTTC. It yields the protein CASRDDRGANYGYTF.

V gene TRBV28 combines with J gene TRBJ1-1; TRBD1 might be the D (6 bases). V was pared by 6 bases and J by 1 base, with 15 bases between. There are 15 residues in the CDR3. Germline V gene data show CDR1 as MDHEN and CDR2 as SYDVKM. Here the CDR3 reads CASSPPGQQNTEAFF. The CDR3, as DNA: TGTGCCAGCAGCCCCCCTGGACAGCAGAACACTGAAGCTTTCTTT.

The rearrangement joins TRBV5-1 to TRBJ2-3; 14 bases map to TRBD2. V gave up 4 bases and J gave up 5 bases; unmatched junction bases: 15. The CDR3 sequence is 19 residues long. Germline loops: CDR1 SGHRS, CDR2 YFSETQ. This chain's CDR3 is CASSTSGTSGRREVDTQYF. The CDR3 bases are TGCGCCAGCAGCACCTCCGGGACTAGCGGGAGACGGGAAGTAGATACGCAGTATTTT. Full variable domain (outside the CDR3, taken from reference TRBV5-1 and TRBJ2-3): KAGVTQTPRYLIKTRGQQVTLSCSPISGHRSVSWYQQTPGQGLQFLFEYFSETQRNKGNFPGRFSGRQFSNSRSEMNVSTLELGDSALYLCASSTSGTSGRREVDTQYFGPGTRLTVL.

The chain uses TRBV4-2 and TRBJ2-7, with unresolved D. The CDR3 totals 12 residues. CDR1 LGHNA and CDR2 YNFKEQ come from the germline V gene. Deletions cut 1 base from V and 6 bases from J, with 7 bases between. CDR3 residues: CASSQVKFEQYF. In nucleotides, the CDR3 is TGTGCCAGCAGCCAAGTAAAATTCGAGCAGTACTTC.

This chain uses TRBV28 with TRBJ1-5, with D hard to call. Trimming stripped 3 bases from V and 5 bases from J, with 11 bases between. The CDR3 extends over 14 amino acids. The germline V gene encodes CDR1 MDHEN and CDR2 SYDVKM. CDR3 nucleotide sequence: TGTGCCAGCAGTTTGTCGGAGAAGTATCAGCCCCAGCATTTT. Translating gives CASSLSEKYQPQHF.

Sample share makes this clone medium-sized. At one of its ends the junction is not consistent with the germline gene, which may arise from a read error. This chain uses TRBV7-9 with TRBJ2-5; D might be TRBD2 (7 bases). Germline CDR1 and CDR2: SEHNR and FQNEAQ (reference sequence). The CDR3 extends over 12 amino acids. The CDR3 DNA sequence: TGTTCCAGCAATCCGGGGGGCCTGACCCAGTACTTC. Amino acid sequence: CSSNPGGLTQYF.

The chain combines TRBV19 with TRBJ1-4; D possibly corresponds to TRBD1 (6 bases). Germline CDR1 reads LNHDA; CDR2 reads SQIVND (reference sequence). The CDR3 is 15 amino acids. The V end was cut by 6 bases, the J end by 5 bases, with 16 bases between. The CDR3 DNA is TGTGCCAGTAGCGACGAGAGGGGGGGCAATGAAAAACTGTTTTTT. It specifies CASSDERGGNEKLFF.

V gene TRBV18 combines with J gene TRBJ1-2, with 7 bases identical to TRBD1. Germline lookup yields CDR1 KGHSH and CDR2 LQKENI. CDR3 length equals 13 residues. V was clipped by 6 bases and J by 2 bases; unmatched bases: 3. The CDR3 DNA is TGTGCCAGCTCCCCGGGACAGAACTATGGCTACACCTTC. Residues: CASSPGQNYGYTF.

The genes are TRBV29-1 and TRBJ1-2; 9 positions match TRBD1. This CDR3 contains 12 residues. J gave up 2 bases and V 6 bases, and 1 base lay outside the gene matches. Germline V gene data show CDR1 as SQVTM and CDR2 as ANQGSEA. CDR3 loop: CSVTGGNYGYTF. CDR3 bases: TGCAGCGTAACAGGGGGCAACTATGGCTACACCTTC.